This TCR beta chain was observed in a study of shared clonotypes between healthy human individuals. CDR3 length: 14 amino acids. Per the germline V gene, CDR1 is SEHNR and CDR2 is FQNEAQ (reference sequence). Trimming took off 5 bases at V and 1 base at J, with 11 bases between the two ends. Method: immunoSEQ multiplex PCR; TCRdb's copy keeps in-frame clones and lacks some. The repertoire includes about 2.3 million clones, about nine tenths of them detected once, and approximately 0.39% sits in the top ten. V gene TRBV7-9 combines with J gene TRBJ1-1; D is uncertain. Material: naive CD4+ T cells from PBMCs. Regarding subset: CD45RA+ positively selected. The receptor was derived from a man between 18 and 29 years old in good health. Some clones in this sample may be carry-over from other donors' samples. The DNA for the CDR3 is TGTGCCAGCAGCCCTCCTCCACAGAACACTGAAGCTTTCTTT. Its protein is CASSPPPQNTEAFF.